The 19 T cell receptor beta chains listed next were all sequenced from one sample in a study of T cells in Graves' hyperthyroidism and ophthalmopathy. RNA transcripts were the template for amplifying TCR beta CDR3 regions. HTBI primers were the set used in a first-round RT-PCR of the TCR CDR3. TCRdb called the multiplex PCR reads again in MiXCR, with one record for every CDR3 protein. This table has 410,000 or so distinct CDR3 sequences, roughly 14% appearing once. Sequences were obtained from blood. These receptors were taken from a man aged 18 to 35 with Graves' ophthalmopathy.

This clonotype was found a few times. This chain links TRBV6-1 with TRBJ2-7; 7 bases map to TRBD1. The CDR3 is made up of 18 amino acids. V gave up 5 bases and J gave up 3 bases; unmatched junction bases: 19. Germline values: CDR1 MNHNS, CDR2 SASEGT. The DNA for the CDR3 is TGTGCCAGCAGTTTAAGCGATACAAGGGGGCCCAGACTCTACGAGCAGTACTTC. It encodes CASSLSDTRGPRLYEQYF.

The gene calls are TRBV5-5 and TRBJ1-2, with 10 bases that match TRBD1. V trimming: 3 bases; J trimming: 8 bases; junction bases outside the gene matches: 7. Germline loops: CDR1 SGHKS, CDR2 YYEKEE (reference sequence). The CDR3 spans 14 residues. CDR3 nucleotides: TGTGCCAGCAGCTCTGGGACAGGGGCCCTCGGCTACACCTTC. Translating it yields CASSSGTGALGYTF.

This clonotype was seen at least ten times. V is TRBV11-2 and J is TRBJ2-3; D not resolved. V was shortened by 3 bases and J by 2 bases, with 15 bases between the two germline ends. Germline CDR1 is SGHAT and CDR2 is FQNNGV. The CDR3 has 16 residues. The CDR3 is CASSFRLLSPTDTQYF. The DNA of the CDR3 is TGTGCCAGCAGCTTCAGACTCCTCTCCCCCACAGATACGCAGTATTTT.

This clonotype appeared many times. The rearrangement joins TRBV30 to TRBJ2-7; D is possibly TRBD1 (6 bases). Germline lookup yields CDR1 GTSNPN and CDR2 SVGIG (reference sequence). The CDR3 runs 12 residues. V gave up 7 bases and J gave up 0 bases, with 10 bases separating them. As DNA, the CDR3 is TGTGCCTCCGGACAGATCTCCTACGAGCAGTACTTC. This encodes CASGQISYEQYF.

This clonotype was counted a few times. The V gene is TRBV18, the J gene TRBJ2-7, with 11 bases lining up with TRBD2. The V segment lost 4 bases and the J segment 0 bases; nucleotides outside the gene matches: 11. The CDR3 runs 18 residues. Germline-derived CDR1 and CDR2 are KGHSH and LQKENI. CDR3 sequence reads: CASSQGTSGKASSYEQYF. CDR3 DNA: TGTGCCAGCTCACAGGGGACTAGCGGCAAAGCCTCCTCCTACGAGCAGTACTTC.

This clonotype was seen repeatedly, ten times or more. V gene TRBV18 combines with J gene TRBJ2-5; no reliable D call. Trimming stripped 2 bases from V and 14 bases from J, with 15 bases between. Looked up from germline, CDR1 is KGHSH and CDR2 is LQKENI. The CDR3 runs 12 residues. The chain's CDR3 is CASSPRQDDSYF. CDR3 sequence (DNA): TGTGCCAGCTCACCAAGGCAGGATGACTCTTACTTC.

This clonotype was seen repeatedly, ten times or more. The chain combines TRBV6-2 or TRBV6-3 with TRBJ2-7; no reliable D call. Between the trimmed V and J ends, which lost 5 bases and 0 bases, there was a span of 20 bases. The germline V gene encodes CDR1 MNHEY and CDR2 SVGEGT. This CDR3 comprises 17 residues. Here the CDR3 DNA reads TGTGCCAGCAGTCACAACCCGACAAGGCAAAGCTCCTACGAGCAGTACTTC. It codes for CASSHNPTRQSSYEQYF.

Only a few counts were recorded for this clonotype. The chain is built from TRBV14 and TRBJ2-5; TRBD2 agrees at 8 bases. The CDR3 sequence is 17 residues long. Trimming at V came to 2 bases and at J to 2 bases, leaving 10 bases not matched to a gene. Germline lookup yields CDR1 SGHDN and CDR2 FVKESK. CDR3 in DNA: TGTGCCAGCAGCCAACTGTTACGGGGGGGAAAACAAGAGACCCAGTACTTC. Translation: CASSQLLRGGKQETQYF.

The chain couples TRBV9 to TRBJ2-2; no definite D call. Germline V CDR1 and CDR2: SGDLS, YYNGEE. This CDR3 spans 13 amino acids. V was shortened by 0 bases and J by 9 bases, with 9 bases between the two germline ends. The CDR3 region has the DNA TGTGCCAGCAGCGTAGAACTAACCCGGGAGCTGTTTTTT. Its protein product is CASSVELTRELFF.

This clonotype was observed at least ten times. J is TRBJ2-3 and V is TRBV20-1; 10 nucleotides match TRBD2. In germline, CDR1 is DFQATT, CDR2 SNEGSKA (reference sequence). The CDR3 runs 11 residues. The DNA of the CDR3 is TGCAGAGCGGGGGGGGGAGATACGCAGTATTTT. It encodes CRAGGGDTQYF.

J is TRBJ1-1 and V is TRBV7-3; tentative D call: TRBD1 (5 bases). Trimming removed 5 bases at V and 5 bases at J, with 18 bases between. The CDR3 spans 15 residues. Germline V gives CDR1 SGHTA, CDR2 FQGTGA. The CDR3 nucleotides are TGTGCCAGCAGCCCATCGGGGTGGGGCCGGACTGAAGCTTTCTTT. It specifies CASSPSGWGRTEAFF.

Note on this clonotype: This clone may be a read error of a much larger clone one base away. The chain has TRBV12-3 or TRBV12-4 and TRBJ2-1; TRBD2 is a possible D gene (5 bases). The V gene lost 2 bases and the J gene lost 10 bases, with 9 bases spanning the gap. CDR3 size: 12 residues. The CDR3 is CASSLLAREQFF. The CDR3, as DNA: TGTGCCAGCAGTTTACTAGCCCGGGAGCAGTTCTTC.

This clonotype was recorded a few times. The V call is TRBV15, the J call TRBJ2-7; D might be TRBD1 (5 bases). The V gene lost 5 bases and the J gene lost 4 bases, with 9 bases spanning the gap. CDR3 length: 12 residues. The germline V gene has CDR1 LNHNV and CDR2 YYDKDF (reference sequence). CDR3 amino acids: CATSLGQYEQYF. The CDR3 DNA reads TGTGCCACCAGCCTAGGACAATACGAGCAGTACTTC.

The sample holds a few counts of this clonotype. The V and J genes are TRBV27 and TRBJ2-7, with 11 nucleotides matching TRBD2. J lost 6 bases, V lost 1 base, and 8 bases had no gene match. Germline V gene lookup returns CDR1 MNHEY and CDR2 SMNVEV (reference sequence). The CDR3 contains 16 residues. CDR3 nucleotides: TGTGCCAGCAGTTTATTGCTAGCGGGAGGAGTTGGCGAGCAGTACTTC. This encodes CASSLLLAGGVGEQYF.

In regard to this clonotype: A single base separates this from a much larger clone, so it may be a read error. This chain joins TRBV6-9 and TRBJ1-2; TRBD1 aligns across 7 bases. This CDR3 has 13 residues. Germline V CDR1 and CDR2: MNHGY, SVAAGI. After removal of 6 bases from V and 8 bases from J, the junction contained 9 bases not matched to a gene. The CDR3 spells CASRLLGGVGYTF. CDR3 bases: TGTGCCAGCAGATTACTAGGGGGCGTGGGCTACACCTTC.

To note about this clonotype: The junction differs from germline at one of its ends, possibly a read error. The gene calls are TRBV7-9 and TRBJ1-1; TRBD1 aligns across 7 bases. The germline gives CDR1 SEHNR, CDR2 FQNEAQ (reference sequence). The CDR3 consists of 16 residues. The CDR3 DNA is TGTGCCAGCAGCTCGGAGGGACAGCGATCTGACACTAAAGCTTTCTTT. This gives the protein CASSSEGQRSDTKAFF.

This clonotype was seen at least ten times. The chain is built from TRBV7-9 and TRBJ2-7; D gene ambiguous. Deletions cut 1 base from V and 4 bases from J, with 8 bases between. The germline V gene encodes CDR1 SEHNR and CDR2 FQNEAQ (reference sequence). This CDR3 region has 13 residues. The CDR3 loop is CASSLGLLYEQYF. The CDR3 DNA sequence: TGTGCCAGCAGCTTAGGTCTTTTATACGAGCAGTACTTC.

For this clonotype: A much larger clone lies one base from this, so it may be a read error. This sequence joins TRBV25-1 and TRBJ2-7; D is tentatively TRBD1 or TRBD2 (7 bases each). The CDR3 runs to 13 residues. The V end lost 6 bases, the J end lost 3 bases, and 12 bases lay between the germline ends. Germline lookup yields CDR1 MGHDK and CDR2 SYGVNS. The CDR3 sequence is CASRAGQFYEQYF. The CDR3 DNA sequence: TGTGCCAGCAGAGCGGGACAGTTCTACGAGCAGTACTTC.

This clonotype showed up just a few times. This chain uses TRBV24-1 with TRBJ1-2; TRBD1 matches at 9 bases. The CDR3 extends over 15 amino acids. The germline V gene encodes CDR1 KGHDR and CDR2 SFDVKD. Germline trimming cut 7 bases from V and 6 bases from J; bases unmatched to any gene: 11. The CDR3 bases are TGTGCCACCAGGTCAACCGGGACAGGGTTAAATGGCTACACCTTC. This sequence encodes CATRSTGTGLNGYTF.